This TCR beta chain originates from a study of cytomegalovirus exposure and HLA in healthy donors. Unmatched junction bases numbered 10, after V lost 6 bases and J lost 7 bases. This CDR3 comprises 14 residues. CDR1 MNHNY and CDR2 SVGAGI come from the germline V gene (reference sequence). PCR employed 60 Vbeta and 13 Jbeta primers. Measured with immunoSEQ multiplex PCR; TCRdb has only the in-frame clones, and not every one. The sample holds approximately 130,000 clones, approximately 75% seen once. Study-wide results and limits: Most likely, a cluster of highly shared sequence variants arose as a sequencing artifact. A later analysis associated approximately 17,000 TCR beta sequences with HLA alleles at a 0.05 false discovery rate.

A word on this clone: The antigen remains unidentified.

The donors, nominally healthy at sampling, likely had unrecorded immune exposures. This receptor was identified in a man aged 50 to 60 in good health and CMV-seropositive. The genes are TRBV6-6 and TRBJ1-1; 8 bases are a match to TRBD1. The sequencing input was PBMCs. CDR3 protein: CASRAPGGRNEAFF. The CDR3 DNA reads as TGTGCCAGCAGGGCCCCAGGGGGCCGCAATGAAGCTTTCTTT.